Shown below are 15 T cell receptor beta chains from a single sample sequenced in a study of blood T cell repertoires in COVID-19. Here immunoSEQ multiplex PCR was the method, and the copy in TCRdb shows in-frame clones only, minus some. This sample has about 34,000 clones; 75% occur once, and the top ten carry 14% to 15%. The sample comprised peripheral blood. The receptors derive from an elderly man with active or convalescent COVID-19.

This chain connects TRBV6-2 or TRBV6-3 to TRBJ2-7; D remains unclear. Trimming removed 0 bases from V and 3 bases from J, with 9 bases in between. This CDR3 comprises 14 residues. The germline V gene has CDR1 MNHEY and CDR2 SVGEGT. CDR3 in DNA: TGTGCCAGCAGTTACTCGTTGCAGGACTACGAGCAGTACTTC. It specifies CASSYSLQDYEQYF.

The genes are TRBV2 and TRBJ2-1; D gene ambiguous. Trimming removed 5 bases from V and 9 bases from J, with 8 bases in between. The CDR3 extends over 11 amino acids. The germline gives CDR1 SNHLY, CDR2 FYNNEI. The CDR3 loop reads CASSYSGEQFF. In nucleotides, the CDR3 is TGTGCCAGCAGTTATAGTGGTGAGCAGTTCTTC.

The CDR3 sequence is CASTPPGTDTQYF. The CDR3 coding sequence is TGTGCCAGCACCCCTCCCGGCACAGATACGCAGTATTTT. This sequence joins TRBV28 and TRBJ2-3; D gene ambiguous. Germline V gene sequence: CDR1 MDHEN, CDR2 SYDVKM. Trimming removed 7 bases at V and 1 base at J, with 9 bases between. CDR3 length equals 13 residues.

This clone has just a few counts. The V gene is TRBV10-2, the J gene TRBJ2-2; no definite D call. In germline, CDR1 is WSHSY, CDR2 SAAADI. The CDR3 is 14 amino acids. Trimming stripped 8 bases from V and 3 bases from J, with 13 bases between. The CDR3 DNA sequence: TGCGCCAGCGGTTCCGAGCAGGACACCGGGGAGCTGTTTTTT. Its translation is CASGSEQDTGELFF.

V and J are TRBV5-8 and TRBJ1-2; 10 nucleotides align to TRBD1. Losses at the gene ends were 0 bases for V and 12 bases for J; bases not matched to a gene: 2. CDR1 is SGHTS, CDR2 YDEGEE, per germline. The CDR3 runs 12 residues. CDR3 DNA sequence: TGTGCCAGCAGCTTGGGACAGGGGGCGCACACCTTC. It yields the protein CASSLGQGAHTF.

This rearrangement joins TRBV28 to TRBJ2-5; D perhaps matches TRBD2 (5 bases). CDR3 length: 12 residues. From germline, CDR1 is MDHEN and CDR2 SYDVKM. The V and J ends lost 11 bases and 5 bases respectively, with 15 bases between them. The CDR3 DNA reads as TGTGCCCACAGTCGGGGTTTGGAGACCCAGTACTTC. Protein sequence: CAHSRGLETQYF. Drawing the rest from reference TRBV28 and TRBJ2-5, the complete variable domain is DVKVTQSSRYLVKRTGEKVFLECVQDMDHENMFWYRQDPGLGLRLIYFSYDVKMKEKGDIPEGYSVSREKKERFSLILESASTNQTSMYLCAHSRGLETQYFGPGTRLLVL.

The chain uses TRBV5-3 and TRBJ2-5; 8 bases agree with TRBD1. TRBV5-3 is an ORF; its function is uncertain. V gave up 4 bases and J gave up 5 bases; unmatched junction bases: 13. The CDR3 contains 16 residues. CDR3 coding DNA: TGTGCCAGAAGCACGCCGGGACAGGAGTGTGGCGAGACCCAGTACTTC. Its translation: CARSTPGQECGETQYF.

This clone qualifies as medium-sized. The V gene is TRBV19, the J gene TRBJ2-7, with a possible D match to TRBD1 (6 bases). Germline lookup yields CDR1 LNHDA and CDR2 SQIVND (reference sequence). This CDR3 contains 13 residues. V lost 6 bases and J 2 bases, leaving 11 bases between the germline ends. The CDR3 coding sequence is TGTGCCAGTAGGTCCAACAGGGCCTACGAGCAGTACTTC. Its protein is CASRSNRAYEQYF.

This clone was found once. The V and J genes are TRBV11-3 and TRBJ2-1; no clear D gene. There are 14 residues in the CDR3. Germline lookup yields CDR1 SGHNT and CDR2 YENEEA. Trimming stripped 5 bases from V and 4 bases from J, with 12 bases between. The CDR3 sequence is CASSPYKRYNEQFF. CDR3 nucleotides: TGTGCCAGCAGCCCCTATAAGAGGTACAATGAGCAGTTCTTC. Complete variable domain (other parts from reference TRBV11-3 and TRBJ2-1): EAGVVQSPRYKIIEKKQPVAFWCNPISGHNTLYWYLQNLGQGPELLIRYENEEAVDDSQLPKDRFSAERLKGVDSTLKIQPAELGDSAVYLCASSPYKRYNEQFFGPGTRLTVL.

The V gene is TRBV3-1 (or the pseudogene TRBV3-2), the J gene TRBJ2-1; TRBD2 might be the D (6 bases). V lost 4 bases to trimming and J lost 6 bases, with 13 bases between them. There are 14 residues in the CDR3. Germline V CDR1 and CDR2: LGHDT, YNNKEL (reference sequence). The CDR3 is CASSPSGDRNEQFF. The CDR3 DNA reads as TGTGCCAGCAGCCCATCGGGGGATCGCAATGAGCAGTTCTTC.

The gene calls are TRBV5-5 and TRBJ2-1, with D possibly TRBD1 on 6 matching bases. Per the germline V gene, CDR1 is SGHKS and CDR2 is YYEKEE (reference sequence). V was shortened by 0 bases and J by 6 bases, with 13 bases between the two germline ends. The CDR3 consists of 15 residues. The CDR3 sequence is CASSLAQGPGNEQFF. DNA of the CDR3: TGTGCCAGCAGCTTGGCACAGGGACCGGGCAATGAGCAGTTCTTC.

This chain joins TRBV9 and TRBJ1-1, with 9 positions matching TRBD1. There are 16 residues in the CDR3. The V gene end was trimmed by 0 bases and the J gene end by 4 bases; junction bases not matched to a gene: 7. Germline loops: CDR1 SGDLS, CDR2 YYNGEE. The CDR3 reads CASSVASGQGATEAFF. In DNA, the CDR3 is TGTGCCAGCAGCGTAGCCTCGGGACAGGGTGCCACTGAAGCTTTCTTT. Based on the CDR3 plus reference TRBV9 and TRBJ1-1, the full variable domain is DSGVTQTPKHLITATGQRVTLRCSPRSGDLSVYWYQQSLDQGLQFLIQYYNGEERAKGNILERFSAQQFPDLHSELNLSSLELGDSALYFCASSVASGQGATEAFFGQGTRLTVV.

The chain links TRBV4-2 to TRBJ2-4, with 7 bases lining up with TRBD2. V dropped 4 bases and J dropped 8; count of bases not matched to a gene: 11. Germline CDR1 is LGHNA and CDR2 is YNFKEQ. This CDR3 region has 15 residues. CDR3: CASSPRYRGEDIQYF. The CDR3 bases are TGTGCCAGCAGCCCAAGATATCGGGGGGAGGACATTCAGTACTTC.

The chain has TRBV7-2 and TRBJ2-1; TRBD2 aligns across 14 bases. The V and J ends lost 3 bases and 5 bases, in that order; junction bases with no gene match: 9. The CDR3 is made up of 18 amino acids. Per the germline V gene, CDR1 is SGHTA and CDR2 is FQGNSA. The chain's CDR3 is CASSLEGTSGRYHNEQFF. For the CDR3, the DNA is TGTGCCAGCAGCTTGGAAGGGACTAGCGGGAGATACCACAATGAGCAGTTCTTC.

This clone was picked up one time. This chain joins TRBV19 and TRBJ2-7, with a weak D call TRBD1 (8 bases). The V end was cut by 3 bases, the J end by 2 bases, with 14 bases between. The CDR3 has 15 residues. Germline CDR1 is LNHDA and CDR2 is SQIVND (reference sequence). CDR3: CASSIRTGTTYEQYF. Here the CDR3 DNA reads TGTGCCAGTAGTATTCGGACAGGGACTACCTACGAGCAGTACTTC.